This section outlines one TCR beta chain sequence together with its context. This specimen belongs to a study of blood T cells in healthy people across ages. Primers used in a second PCR of roughly 7 to 12 cycles were a sample-barcoded 5' primer and a J-beta primer mix. TCRdb processed the 5' RACE reads anew with MiXCR; each CDR3 protein has one entry. This repertoire shows about 730,000 distinct CDR3 sequences, 40% to 45% found once; its top ten account for 20% to 25%. The V gene's germline CDR1 is DFQATT and CDR2 SNEGSKA (reference sequence). CDR3 length equals 12 residues. The chain has TRBV20-1 and TRBJ2-5; D remains ambiguous. The receptor's source is a woman aged 55-70 years in good health. The sample taken for sequencing was blood. Here the CDR3 reads CGFPSAQETQYF. In DNA form, the CDR3 reads TGCGGCTTCCCCAGCGCGCAAGAGACCCAGTACTTC.